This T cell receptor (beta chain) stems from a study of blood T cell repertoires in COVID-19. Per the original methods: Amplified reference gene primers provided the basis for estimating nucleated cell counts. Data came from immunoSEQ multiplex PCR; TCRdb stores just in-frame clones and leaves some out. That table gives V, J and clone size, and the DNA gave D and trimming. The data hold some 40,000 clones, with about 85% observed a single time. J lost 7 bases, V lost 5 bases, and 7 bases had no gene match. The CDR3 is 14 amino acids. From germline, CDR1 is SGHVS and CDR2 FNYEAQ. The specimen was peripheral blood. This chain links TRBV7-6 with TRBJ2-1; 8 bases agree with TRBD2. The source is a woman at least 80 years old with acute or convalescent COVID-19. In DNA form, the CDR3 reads TGTGCCAGCAGCCCCGGGGCTAGCGGGAATGAGCAGTTCTTC. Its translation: CASSPGASGNEQFF. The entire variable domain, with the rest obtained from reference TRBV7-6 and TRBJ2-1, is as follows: GAGVSQSPRYKVTKRGQDVALRCDPISGHVSLYWYRQALGQGPEFLTYFNYEAQQDKSGLPNDRFSAERPEGSISTLTIQRTEQRDSAMYRCASSPGASGNEQFFGPGTRLTVL.